This TCR beta chain was sequenced in a study of cytomegalovirus exposure and HLA in healthy donors. PCR involved 60 Vbeta and 13 Jbeta primers. The method was immunoSEQ multiplex PCR; TCRdb's version includes in-frame clones alone and lacks a portion of them. The table lists over 70,000 clones. Study conclusions and caveats: HLA restriction was apparent for most CMV-associated TCR beta chains in a later analysis. An observed cluster of highly shared sequence variants was recorded as a likely sequencing artifact. No immune exposure information besides CMV serostatus was available.

In terms of frequency, this clone is medium-sized. Its antigen is not identified. Donors had nominal health at sampling but likely had unrecorded immune exposures. The CDR3 totals 18 residues. The germline V gene encodes CDR1 MRHNA and CDR2 SNTAGT. Germline trimming cut 0 bases from V and 7 bases from J; bases unmatched to any gene: 12. The V gene is TRBV6-4, the J gene TRBJ2-1, with TRBD2 matching over 10 bases. The receptor was derived from a woman aged 35 to 49 in good health and CMV-seropositive. The material sequenced was PBMCs. The CDR3 loop is CASSDSIEAGGPTNEQFF. The CDR3 nucleotides are TGTGCCAGCAGTGACTCGATTGAAGCGGGAGGGCCTACAAATGAGCAGTTCTTC.